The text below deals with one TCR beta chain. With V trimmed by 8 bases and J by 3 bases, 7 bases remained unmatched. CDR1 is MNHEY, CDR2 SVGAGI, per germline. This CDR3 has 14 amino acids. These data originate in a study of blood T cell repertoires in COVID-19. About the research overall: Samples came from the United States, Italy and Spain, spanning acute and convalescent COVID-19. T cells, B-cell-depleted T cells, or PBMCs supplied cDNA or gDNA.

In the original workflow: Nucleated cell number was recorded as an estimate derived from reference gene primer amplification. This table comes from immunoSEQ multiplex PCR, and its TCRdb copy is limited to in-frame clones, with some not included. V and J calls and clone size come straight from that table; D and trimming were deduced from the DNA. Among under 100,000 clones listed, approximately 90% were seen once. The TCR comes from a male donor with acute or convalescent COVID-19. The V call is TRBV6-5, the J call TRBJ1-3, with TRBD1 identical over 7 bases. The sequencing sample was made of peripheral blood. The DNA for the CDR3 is TGTGCCAGCGACCAGGGGGGCAGTGGAAACACCATATATTTT. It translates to CASDQGGSGNTIYF.